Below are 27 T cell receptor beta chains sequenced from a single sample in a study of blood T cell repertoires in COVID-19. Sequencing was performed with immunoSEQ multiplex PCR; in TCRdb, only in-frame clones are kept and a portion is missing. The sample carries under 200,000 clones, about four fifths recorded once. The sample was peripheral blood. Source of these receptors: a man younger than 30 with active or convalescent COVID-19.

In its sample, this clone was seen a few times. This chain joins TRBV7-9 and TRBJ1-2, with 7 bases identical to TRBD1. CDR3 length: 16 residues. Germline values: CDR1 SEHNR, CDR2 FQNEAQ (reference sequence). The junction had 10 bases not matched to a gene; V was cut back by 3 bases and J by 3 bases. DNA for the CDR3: TGTGCCAGCAGCTTCACAGGGGAGGACTCGTACTATGGCTACACCTTC. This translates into CASSFTGEDSYYGYTF.

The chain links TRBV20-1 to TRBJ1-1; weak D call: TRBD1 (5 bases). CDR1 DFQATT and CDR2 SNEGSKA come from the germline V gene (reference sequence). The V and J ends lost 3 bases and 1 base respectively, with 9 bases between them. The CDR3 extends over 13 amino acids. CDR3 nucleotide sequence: TGCAGTGCTAGTCAACAGGAGAACACTGAAGCTTTCTTT. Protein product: CSASQQENTEAFF.

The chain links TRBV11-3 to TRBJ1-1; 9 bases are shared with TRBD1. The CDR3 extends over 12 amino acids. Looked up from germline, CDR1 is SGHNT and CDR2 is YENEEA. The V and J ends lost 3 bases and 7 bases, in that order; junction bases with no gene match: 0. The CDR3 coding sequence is TGTGCCAGCAGCTTGACAGGGGGTGAAGCTTTCTTT. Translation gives CASSLTGGEAFF.

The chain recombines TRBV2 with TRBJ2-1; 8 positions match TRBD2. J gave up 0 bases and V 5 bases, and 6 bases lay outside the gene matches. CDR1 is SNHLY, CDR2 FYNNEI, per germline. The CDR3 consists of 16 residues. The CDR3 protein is CASSRRLAGSYNEQFF. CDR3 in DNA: TGTGCCAGCAGTCGACGCCTAGCGGGCTCCTACAATGAGCAGTTCTTC. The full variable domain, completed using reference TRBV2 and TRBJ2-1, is EPEVTQTPSHQVTQMGQEVILRCVPISNHLYFYWYRQILGQKVEFLVSFYNNEISEKSEIFDDQFSVERPDGSNFTLKIRSTKLEDSAMYFCASSRRLAGSYNEQFFGPGTRLTVL.

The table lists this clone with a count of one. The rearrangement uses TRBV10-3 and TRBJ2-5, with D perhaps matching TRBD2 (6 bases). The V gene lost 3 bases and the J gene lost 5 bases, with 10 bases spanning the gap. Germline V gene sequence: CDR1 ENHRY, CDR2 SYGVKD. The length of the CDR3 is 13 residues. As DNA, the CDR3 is TGTGCCATCAGTGATGGAGGGTCTGAGACCCAGTACTTC. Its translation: CAISDGGSETQYF.

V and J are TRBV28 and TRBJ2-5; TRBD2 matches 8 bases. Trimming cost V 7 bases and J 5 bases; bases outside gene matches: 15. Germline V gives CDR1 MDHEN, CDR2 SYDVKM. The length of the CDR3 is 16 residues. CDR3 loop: CASNHGGRTKGETQYF. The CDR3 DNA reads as TGTGCCAGCAACCACGGCGGGAGGACAAAGGGGGAGACCCAGTACTTC.

Here the CDR3 DNA reads TGTGCCAGCAGCTTAGGGGGTCGTTCGGGACTAGCCCCCAATGAGCAGTTCTTC. This gives the protein CASSLGGRSGLAPNEQFF. The V call is TRBV7-2, the J call TRBJ2-1, with TRBD2 matching 9 bases. The germline CDR1 and CDR2 sequences are SGHTA and FQGNSA. Trimming removed 1 base from V and 6 bases from J; junction bases left unmatched: 13. This CDR3 contains 18 residues. The full variable domain, completed using reference TRBV7-2 and TRBJ2-1, is GAGVSQSPSNKVTEKGKDVELRCDPISGHTALYWYRQSLGQGLEFLIYFQGNSAPDKSGLPSDRFSAERTGGSVSTLTIQRTQQEDSAVYLCASSLGGRSGLAPNEQFFGPGTRLTVL.

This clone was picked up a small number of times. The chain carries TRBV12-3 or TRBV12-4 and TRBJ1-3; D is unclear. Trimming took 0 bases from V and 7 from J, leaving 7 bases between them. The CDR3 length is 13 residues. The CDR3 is CASSLAEANTIYF. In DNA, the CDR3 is TGTGCCAGCAGTTTAGCTGAGGCCAACACCATATATTTT.

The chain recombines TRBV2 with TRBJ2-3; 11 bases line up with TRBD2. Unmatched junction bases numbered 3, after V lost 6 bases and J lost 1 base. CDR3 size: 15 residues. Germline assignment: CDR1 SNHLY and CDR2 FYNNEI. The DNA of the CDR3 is TGTGCCAGCAGCTTTAGCGGGAGGGGCACAGATACGCAGTATTTT. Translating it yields CASSFSGRGTDTQYF. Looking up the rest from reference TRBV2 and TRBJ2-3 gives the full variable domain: EPEVTQTPSHQVTQMGQEVILRCVPISNHLYFYWYRQILGQKVEFLVSFYNNEISEKSEIFDDQFSVERPDGSNFTLKIRSTKLEDSAMYFCASSFSGRGTDTQYFGPGTRLTVL.

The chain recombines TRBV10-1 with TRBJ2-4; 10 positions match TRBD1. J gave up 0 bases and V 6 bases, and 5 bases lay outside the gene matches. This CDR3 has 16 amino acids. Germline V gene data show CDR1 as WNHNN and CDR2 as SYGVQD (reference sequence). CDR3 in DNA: TGCGCCAGCAGAGGAGACAGGGGGCTAGCCAAAAACATTCAGTACTTC. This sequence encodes CASRGDRGLAKNIQYF.

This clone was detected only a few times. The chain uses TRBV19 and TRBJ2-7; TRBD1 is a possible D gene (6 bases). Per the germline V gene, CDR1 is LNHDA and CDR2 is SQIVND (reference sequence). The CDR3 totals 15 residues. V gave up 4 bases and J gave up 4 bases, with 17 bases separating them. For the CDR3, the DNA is TGTGCCAGTAGTAGGGGGCGGCTTAGAGGTTACGAGCAGTACTTC. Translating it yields CASSRGRLRGYEQYF. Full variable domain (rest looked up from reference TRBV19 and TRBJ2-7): DGGITQSPKYLFRKEGQNVTLSCEQNLNHDAMYWYRQDPGQGLRLIYYSQIVNDFQKGDIAEGYSVSREKKESFPLTVTSAQKNPTAFYLCASSRGRLRGYEQYFGPGTRLTVT.

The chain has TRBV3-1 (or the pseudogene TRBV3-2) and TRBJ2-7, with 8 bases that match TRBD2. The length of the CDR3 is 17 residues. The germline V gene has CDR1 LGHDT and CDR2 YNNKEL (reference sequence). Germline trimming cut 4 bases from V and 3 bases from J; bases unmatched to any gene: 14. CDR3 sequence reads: CASSPRVAGPHDYEQYF. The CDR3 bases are TGTGCCAGCAGCCCCCGGGTAGCGGGGCCTCACGACTACGAGCAGTACTTC.

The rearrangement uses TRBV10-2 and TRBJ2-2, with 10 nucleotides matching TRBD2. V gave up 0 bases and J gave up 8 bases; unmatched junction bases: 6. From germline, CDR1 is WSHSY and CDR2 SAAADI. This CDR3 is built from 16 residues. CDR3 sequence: CASSESELAGSGELFF. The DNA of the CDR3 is TGCGCCAGCAGTGAGTCAGAACTAGCGGGATCTGGGGAGCTGTTTTTT.

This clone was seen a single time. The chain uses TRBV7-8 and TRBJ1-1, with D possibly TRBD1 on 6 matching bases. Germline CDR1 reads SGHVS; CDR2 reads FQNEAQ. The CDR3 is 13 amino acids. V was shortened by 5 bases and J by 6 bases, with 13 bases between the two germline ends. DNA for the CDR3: TGTGCCAGCAGCGAAAGATGGGGGCCTGAAGCTTTCTTT. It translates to CASSERWGPEAFF.

CDR3 bases: TGTGCCAGCTCAGGACAGGCGAACTCTGGAAACACCATATATTTT. Translating gives CASSGQANSGNTIYF. The chain links TRBV18 to TRBJ1-3, with 7 bases that match TRBD1. The CDR3 is 15 amino acids. Germline V gives CDR1 KGHSH, CDR2 LQKENI. V gave up 5 bases and J gave up 0 bases; unmatched junction bases: 4.

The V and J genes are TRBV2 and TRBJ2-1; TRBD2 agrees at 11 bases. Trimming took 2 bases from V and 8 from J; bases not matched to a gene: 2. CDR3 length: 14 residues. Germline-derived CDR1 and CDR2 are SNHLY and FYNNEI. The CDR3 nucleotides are TGTGCCAGCAGTGAACTAGCGGGGGGCGATGAGCAGTTCTTC. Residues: CASSELAGGDEQFF.

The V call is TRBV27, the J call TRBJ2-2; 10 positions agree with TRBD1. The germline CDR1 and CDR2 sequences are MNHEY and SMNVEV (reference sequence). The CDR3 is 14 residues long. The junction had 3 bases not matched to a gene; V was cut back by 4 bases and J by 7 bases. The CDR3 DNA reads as TGTGCCAGCAGTTCGGGACAGGGGTACGGGGAGCTGTTTTTT. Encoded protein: CASSSGQGYGELFF.

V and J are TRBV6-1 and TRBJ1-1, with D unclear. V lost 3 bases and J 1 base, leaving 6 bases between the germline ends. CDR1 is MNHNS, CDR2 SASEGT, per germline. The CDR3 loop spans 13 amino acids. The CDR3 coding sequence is TGTGCCAGCAGTGATACAGCGAACACTGAAGCTTTCTTT. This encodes CASSDTANTEAFF.

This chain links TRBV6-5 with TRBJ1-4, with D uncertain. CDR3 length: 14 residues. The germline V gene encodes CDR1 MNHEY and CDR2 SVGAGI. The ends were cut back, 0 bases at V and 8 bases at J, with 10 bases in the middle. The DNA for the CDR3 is TGTGCCAGCAGTTACTCGCTAGGAAGGGAAAAACTGTTTTTT. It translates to CASSYSLGREKLFF.

CDR3 in amino acids: CASSREGGLGNTEAFF. CDR3 nucleotides: TGTGCCAGCAGCCGGGAAGGGGGCTTAGGAAACACTGAAGCTTTCTTT. V is TRBV5-4 and J is TRBJ1-1, with 7 bases matching TRBD1. Trimming cost V 4 bases and J 2 bases; bases outside gene matches: 11. In germline, CDR1 is SGHNT, CDR2 YYREEE (reference sequence). The length of the CDR3 is 16 residues.

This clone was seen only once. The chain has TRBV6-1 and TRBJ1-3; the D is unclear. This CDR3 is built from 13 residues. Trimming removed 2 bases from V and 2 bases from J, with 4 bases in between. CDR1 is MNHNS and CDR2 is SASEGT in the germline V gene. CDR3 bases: TGTGCCAGCAGTGAACAGGCTGGAAACACCATATATTTT. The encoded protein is CASSEQAGNTIYF.

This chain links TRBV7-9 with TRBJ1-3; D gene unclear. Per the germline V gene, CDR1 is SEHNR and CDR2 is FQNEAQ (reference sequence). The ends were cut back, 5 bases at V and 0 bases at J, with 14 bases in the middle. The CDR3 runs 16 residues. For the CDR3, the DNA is TGTGCCAGCAGCCCAACGGCATCGGGCTCTGGAAACACCATATATTTT. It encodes CASSPTASGSGNTIYF.

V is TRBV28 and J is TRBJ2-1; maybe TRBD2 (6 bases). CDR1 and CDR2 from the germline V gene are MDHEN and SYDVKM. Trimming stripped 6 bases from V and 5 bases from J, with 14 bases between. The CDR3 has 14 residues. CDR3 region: CASSAGGSDNEQFF. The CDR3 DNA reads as TGTGCCAGCAGCGCTGGGGGGAGCGACAATGAGCAGTTCTTC.

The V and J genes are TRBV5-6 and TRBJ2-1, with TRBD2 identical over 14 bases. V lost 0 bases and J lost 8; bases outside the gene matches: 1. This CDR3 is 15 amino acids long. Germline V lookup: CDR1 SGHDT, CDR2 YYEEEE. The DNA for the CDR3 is TGTGCCAGCAGCTTGGGACTAGCGGGAGGGCATGAGCAGTTCTTC. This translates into CASSLGLAGGHEQFF.

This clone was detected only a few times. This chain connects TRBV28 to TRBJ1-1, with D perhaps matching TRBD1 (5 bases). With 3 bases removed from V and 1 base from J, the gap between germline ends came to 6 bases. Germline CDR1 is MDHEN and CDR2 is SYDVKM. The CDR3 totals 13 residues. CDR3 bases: TGTGCCAGCAGTTTGGGGCGGAACACTGAAGCTTTCTTT. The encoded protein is CASSLGRNTEAFF.

DNA for the CDR3: TGTGCCAGCAGCTTGGCGGGGACAGACAGCTCCTATAATTCACCCCTCCACTTT. Protein: CASSLAGTDSSYNSPLHF. The V and J genes are TRBV5-5 and TRBJ1-6, with TRBD1 matching over 7 bases. The CDR3 length is 18 residues. The junction had 6 bases not matched to a gene; V was cut back by 0 bases and J by 0 bases. CDR1 SGHKS and CDR2 YYEKEE come from the germline V gene (reference sequence).

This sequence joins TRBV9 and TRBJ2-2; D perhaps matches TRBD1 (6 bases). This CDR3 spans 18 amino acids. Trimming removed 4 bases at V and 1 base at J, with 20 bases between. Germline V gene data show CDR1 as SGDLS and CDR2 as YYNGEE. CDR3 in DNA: TGTGCCAGCAGCTACTCAAGCCGAACAGGGATGAACACCGGGGAGCTGTTTTTT. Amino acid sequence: CASSYSSRTGMNTGELFF.